The 27 T cell receptor beta chains below were found in one sample sequenced in a study of blood T cell repertoires in COVID-19. Sequenced by immunoSEQ multiplex PCR; TCRdb stores in-frame clones only, minus some. This table holds over 25,000 clones, roughly 85% found once. What was sequenced was peripheral blood. Receptors were obtained from a man aged 55 to 70 with active COVID-19.

J is TRBJ1-1 and V is TRBV3-1 (or the pseudogene TRBV3-2); 8 bases align to TRBD1. The CDR3 spans 17 residues. Germline V gives CDR1 LGHDT, CDR2 YNNKEL (reference sequence). The V segment lost 1 base and the J segment 0 bases; nucleotides outside the gene matches: 7. CDR3 nucleotide sequence: TGTGCCAGCAGCCAAGGGGACAGGACAGTAATGAACACTGAAGCTTTCTTT. The encoded protein is CASSQGDRTVMNTEAFF.

The rearrangement links TRBV2 to TRBJ1-1; the D gene is possibly TRBD1 (5 bases). Trimming left V 9 bases short and J 0 bases short, with 11 bases between. The length of the CDR3 is 13 residues. Looked up from germline, CDR1 is SNHLY and CDR2 is FYNNEI. In DNA, the CDR3 is TGTGCCAGTCGATTGGGGCTGAACACTGAAGCTTTCTTT. It translates to CASRLGLNTEAFF.

This chain links TRBV11-3 with TRBJ2-1; D is undetermined. From germline, CDR1 is SGHNT and CDR2 YENEEA. The CDR3 extends over 11 amino acids. Between the trimmed V and J ends, which lost 6 bases and 4 bases, there was a span of 4 bases. The CDR3 bases are TGTGCCAGCAGTCGGTACAATGAGCAGTTCTTC. Encoded protein: CASSRYNEQFF.

The CDR3 DNA follows: TGTGCCAGCCCCCACCGAACGGGGGGAAACACCATATATTTT. Translation: CASPHRTGGNTIYF. The chain joins TRBV5-8 to TRBJ1-3, with unresolved D. Looked up from germline, CDR1 is SGHTS and CDR2 is YDEGEE. This CDR3 region has 14 residues. V was shortened by 7 bases and J by 4 bases, with 15 bases between the two germline ends.

This chain joins TRBV19 and TRBJ2-3, with 11 positions matching TRBD1. CDR1 is LNHDA, CDR2 SQIVND, per germline (reference sequence). Trimming removed 7 bases from V and 2 bases from J; junction bases left unmatched: 8. CDR3 size: 16 residues. CDR3 loop: CASNTPGQGVTDTQYF. The CDR3 nucleotides are TGTGCCAGTAATACGCCGGGACAGGGGGTCACAGATACGCAGTATTTT.

The V call is TRBV6-5, the J call TRBJ1-1; D is unclear. CDR1 is MNHEY, CDR2 SVGAGI, per germline. V lost 4 bases, J lost 8 bases, and 14 bases lay in between. This CDR3 is 13 amino acids long. CDR3 coding DNA: TGTGCCAGCAGTTCCTCCCACACACGAGAAGCTTTCTTT. Its protein is CASSSSHTREAFF.

The J gene is TRBJ2-3, the V gene TRBV4-2; 7 bases fit TRBD2. The CDR3 covers 18 residues. Trimming at V came to 3 bases and at J to 3 bases, leaving 15 bases not matched to a gene. Germline-derived CDR1 and CDR2 are LGHNA and YNFKEQ. CDR3 sequence: CASSQGWGVAGDTDTQYF. The CDR3 DNA is TGTGCCAGCAGCCAGGGTTGGGGGGTGGCGGGAGATACAGATACGCAGTATTTT.

This rearrangement joins TRBV19 to TRBJ1-5, with TRBD1 identical over 9 bases. J gave up 0 bases and V 4 bases, and 4 bases lay outside the gene matches. The CDR3 totals 16 residues. Germline V gene sequence: CDR1 LNHDA, CDR2 SQIVND (reference sequence). CDR3 bases: TGTGCCAGTAGTAGTTGGACAGGGGATAGCAATCAGCCCCAGCATTTT. It translates to CASSSWTGDSNQPQHF.

V and J are TRBV6-4 and TRBJ1-1; D may be TRBD1 (6 bases). The V end was cut by 0 bases, the J end by 13 bases, with 15 bases between. The CDR3 is 13 residues long. Germline V CDR1 and CDR2: MRHNA, SNTAGT. The CDR3, as DNA: TGTGCCAGCAGTGACTCGTTCGGGGGGCGGGTTTTCTTT. Amino acid sequence: CASSDSFGGRVFF.

This clone was found a few times. The chain has TRBV10-1 and TRBJ1-1, with TRBD1 as a possible D gene (5 bases). Trimming took 4 bases from V and 1 from J, leaving 16 bases between them. CDR1 WNHNN and CDR2 SYGVQD come from the germline V gene (reference sequence). The CDR3 consists of 16 residues. For the CDR3, the DNA is TGCGCCAGCAGTGCTTTCAGGGAAGCGAGGAACACTGAAGCTTTCTTT. Amino acids: CASSAFREARNTEAFF.

This sequence joins TRBV5-6 and TRBJ1-4; TRBD1 matches at 8 bases. The CDR3 totals 14 residues. V shed 1 base, J shed 8 bases, and the junction held 4 bases outside the gene matches. CDR1 is SGHDT and CDR2 is YYEEEE in the germline V gene. DNA for the CDR3: TGTGCCAGCAGCTTGCAGGGGGCGGCGGAAAAACTGTTTTTT. Protein: CASSLQGAAEKLFF. The full variable domain, in which reference TRBV5-6 and TRBJ1-4 provide the parts outside the CDR3, is DAGVTQSPTHLIKTRGQQVTLRCSPKSGHDTVSWYQQALGQGPQFIFQYYEEEERQRGNFPDRFSGHQFPNYSSELNVNALLLGDSALYLCASSLQGAAEKLFFGSGTQLSVL.

This chain joins TRBV18 and TRBJ2-1; maybe TRBD2 (5 bases). Trimming removed 3 bases from V and 6 bases from J, with 9 bases in between. Germline CDR1 and CDR2: KGHSH and LQKENI. The CDR3 spans 13 residues. The CDR3: CASSPPGINEQFF. For the CDR3, the DNA is TGTGCCAGCTCACCTCCGGGAATCAATGAGCAGTTCTTC.

The rearrangement joins TRBV12-3 or TRBV12-4 to TRBJ2-7, with a tentative D call TRBD2 (6 bases). The V gene lost 1 base and the J gene lost 7 bases, with 8 bases spanning the gap. The CDR3 consists of 12 residues. DNA for the CDR3: TGTGCCAGCAGTTTAGGACGGGGGGAGCAGTACGTC. Amino acid sequence: CASSLGRGEQYV.

V and J are TRBV27 and TRBJ2-3; D remains unclear. The CDR3 covers 14 residues. Trimming removed 3 bases at V and 0 bases at J, with 7 bases between. CDR1 and CDR2 (germline): MNHEY, SMNVEV (reference sequence). The CDR3 nucleotides are TGTGCCAGCAGTTTTCTTTCTAGCACAGATACGCAGTATTTT. It translates to CASSFLSSTDTQYF.

This chain joins TRBV10-3 and TRBJ2-5; the D gene is possibly TRBD1 (5 bases). The CDR3 loop spans 12 amino acids. Trimming removed 2 bases from V and 7 bases from J, with 8 bases in between. Germline V gene sequence: CDR1 ENHRY, CDR2 SYGVKD. The CDR3 DNA reads as TGTGCCATCAGTGAGGAAAGGGGGACCCAGTACTTC. This sequence encodes CAISEERGTQYF.

The chain combines TRBV19 with TRBJ2-3; possible D gene TRBD2, 6 bases. Trimming removed 4 bases from V and 6 bases from J, with 14 bases in between. The CDR3 contains 14 residues. CDR1 is LNHDA and CDR2 is SQIVND in the germline V gene (reference sequence). CDR3 in amino acids: CASSRVAVRDTQYF. CDR3 DNA: TGTGCCAGTAGTAGAGTAGCGGTTCGGGATACGCAGTATTTT.

The chain links TRBV29-1 to TRBJ2-7, with TRBD2 identical over 15 bases. V lost 5 bases and J lost 5; bases outside the gene matches: 10. The CDR3 sequence is 16 residues long. The V gene's germline CDR1 is SQVTM and CDR2 ANQGSEA. Written as DNA, the CDR3 is TGCAGCGTTTATGGACTAGCGGGAGGGCATCGGGACGAGCAGTACTTC. Protein: CSVYGLAGGHRDEQYF.

The chain is built from TRBV5-1 and TRBJ2-5, with D tentatively TRBD2 (7 bases). In germline, CDR1 is SGHRS, CDR2 YFSETQ. The CDR3 spans 15 residues. V lost 6 bases, J lost 5 bases, and 20 bases lay in between. The CDR3 loop reads CASKSNPGGAETQYF. CDR3 nucleotide sequence: TGCGCCAGCAAAAGCAATCCGGGGGGCGCGGAGACCCAGTACTTC.

The chain is built from TRBV6-2 or TRBV6-3 and TRBJ2-4, with D tentatively TRBD2 (5 bases). V was cut by 0 bases and J by 11 bases, with 5 bases left in between. This CDR3 comprises 11 residues. Looked up from germline, CDR1 is MNHEY and CDR2 is SVGEGT. The CDR3 protein is CASSYSGVQYF. Written as DNA, the CDR3 is TGTGCCAGCAGTTACTCCGGGGTTCAGTACTTC.

The CDR3 bases are TGTGCCACCAGAGGGACTAGCGGACTTACCGGGGAGCTGTTTTTT. Amino acids: CATRGTSGLTGELFF. The chain joins TRBV10-3 to TRBJ2-2; 11 bases fit TRBD2. Germline V lookup: CDR1 ENHRY, CDR2 SYGVKD. This CDR3 has 15 residues. With 10 bases clipped from V and 5 bases from J, the junction kept 9 bases outside the gene matches.

The rearrangement uses TRBV20-1 and TRBJ2-4; unclear D gene. There are 16 residues in the CDR3. Germline V gene sequence: CDR1 DFQATT, CDR2 SNEGSKA (reference sequence). V was trimmed by 3 bases and J by 0 bases, leaving 15 bases between them. The CDR3 loop is CSASDVEPGAKNIQYF. DNA for the CDR3: TGCAGTGCTAGTGACGTGGAACCAGGAGCCAAAAACATTCAGTACTTC.

This chain connects TRBV10-3 to TRBJ2-1, with 8 bases lining up with TRBD2. The CDR3 totals 15 residues. The germline V gene has CDR1 ENHRY and CDR2 SYGVKD. V dropped 0 bases and J dropped 9; count of bases not matched to a gene: 7. In nucleotides, the CDR3 is TGTGCCATCAGTGAGTCGCTTAGCGGGGCGGGTGAGCAGTTCTTC. This codes for CAISESLSGAGEQFF.

The J gene is TRBJ2-7, the V gene TRBV5-5, with 7 bases aligning to TRBD1. Germline CDR1 SGHKS, CDR2 YYEKEE (reference sequence). This CDR3 is 14 amino acids long. Trimming took 4 bases from V and 1 from J; bases not matched to a gene: 5. The DNA for the CDR3 is TGTGCCAGCAGCCCACAGGGGAAATCCTACGAGCAGTACTTC. Translating gives CASSPQGKSYEQYF.

This chain joins TRBV10-2 and TRBJ1-6; D is unresolved. This CDR3 spans 13 amino acids. The V end was cut by 6 bases, the J end by 7 bases, with 10 bases between. Per the germline V gene, CDR1 is WSHSY and CDR2 is SAAADI. The CDR3 here is CASRPAGNSPLHF. CDR3 in DNA: TGCGCCAGCAGGCCCGCAGGAAATTCACCCCTCCACTTT.

J is TRBJ1-5 and V is TRBV28; TRBD1 agrees at 7 bases. Per germline, CDR1 MDHEN and CDR2 SYDVKM. The CDR3 is 13 residues long. The V gene end was trimmed by 8 bases and the J gene end by 4 bases; junction bases not matched to a gene: 5. CDR3 residues: CASRDSLNQPQHF. Written as DNA, the CDR3 is TGTGCCAGCCGGGACAGCTTAAATCAGCCCCAGCATTTT.

The chain combines TRBV13 with TRBJ2-6; D ambiguous. The CDR3 sequence is 15 residues long. CDR1 PRHDT and CDR2 FYEKMQ come from the germline V gene (reference sequence). Trimming removed 4 bases from V and 0 bases from J, with 7 bases in between. The CDR3 here is CASSSENSGANVLTF. CDR3 sequence (DNA): TGTGCCAGCAGCTCCGAGAACTCTGGGGCCAACGTCCTGACTTTC.

The chain has TRBV11-2 and TRBJ2-5; 11 positions match TRBD2. This CDR3 spans 15 amino acids. The germline gives CDR1 SGHAT, CDR2 FQNNGV. Trimming took 5 bases from V and 5 from J; bases not matched to a gene: 7. The chain's CDR3 is CASSPLAGVPETQYF. The CDR3 DNA reads as TGTGCCAGCAGCCCACTAGCGGGAGTTCCCGAGACCCAGTACTTC.